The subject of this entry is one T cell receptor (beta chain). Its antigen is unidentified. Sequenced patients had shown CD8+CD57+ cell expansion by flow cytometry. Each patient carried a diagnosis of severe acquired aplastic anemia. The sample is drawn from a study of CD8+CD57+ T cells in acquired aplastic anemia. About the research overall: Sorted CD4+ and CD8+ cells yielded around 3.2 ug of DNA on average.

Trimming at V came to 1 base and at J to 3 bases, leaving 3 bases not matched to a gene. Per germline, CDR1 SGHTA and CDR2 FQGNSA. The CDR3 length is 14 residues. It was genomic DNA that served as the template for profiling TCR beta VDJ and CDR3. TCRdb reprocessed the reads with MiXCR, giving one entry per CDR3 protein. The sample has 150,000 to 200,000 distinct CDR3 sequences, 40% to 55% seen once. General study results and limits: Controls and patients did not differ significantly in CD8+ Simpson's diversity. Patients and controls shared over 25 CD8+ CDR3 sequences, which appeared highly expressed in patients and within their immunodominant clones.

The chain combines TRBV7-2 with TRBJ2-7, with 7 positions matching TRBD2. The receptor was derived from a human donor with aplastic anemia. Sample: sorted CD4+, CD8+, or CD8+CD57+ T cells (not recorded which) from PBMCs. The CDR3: CASSLGGLDYEQYF. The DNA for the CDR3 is TGTGCCAGCAGCTTAGGAGGACTAGACTACGAGCAGTACTTC.